The next 17 T cell receptor beta chains were all read from a single sample in a study of control samples from healthy donors and cancer patients. Here immunoSEQ multiplex PCR was the method, and the copy in TCRdb shows in-frame clones only, minus some. This table holds roughly 120,000 clones, 70% to 90% found once. Material for sequencing was blood. Receptors originate from a man aged 45-65 years in good health.

The gene calls are TRBV10-3 and TRBJ1-1; weak D call: TRBD1 (5 bases). Trimming shortened V by 1 base and J by 5 bases, and 17 bases separated the two germline ends. The germline CDR1 and CDR2 sequences are ENHRY and SYGVKD. The CDR3 spans 16 residues. The CDR3 nucleotides read TGTGCCATCAGTGAGTTAGGCGGGGGGTTGTGGACTGAAGCTTTCTTT. It specifies CAISELGGGLWTEAFF.

This clone came up a few times. The chain joins TRBV4-2 to TRBJ2-3; 12 nucleotides align to TRBD2. The CDR3 is made up of 17 amino acids. With 0 bases clipped from V and 4 bases from J, the junction kept 5 bases outside the gene matches. The germline CDR1 and CDR2 sequences are LGHNA and YNFKEQ. For the CDR3, the DNA is TGTGCCAGCAGCCAAGACCCTAGCGGGGGGGTTGCAGATACGCAGTATTTT. As protein: CASSQDPSGGVADTQYF.

The chain uses TRBV11-3 and TRBJ2-2, with D hard to call. The germline V gene encodes CDR1 SGHNT and CDR2 YENEEA. The CDR3 contains 12 residues. V lost 1 base and J 8 bases, leaving 5 bases between the germline ends. CDR3 bases: TGTGCCAGCAGCTTAGGGGCGGGGGAGCTGTTTTTT. Its translation is CASSLGAGELFF.

The genes are TRBV27 and TRBJ1-5; 9 nucleotides agree with TRBD1. This CDR3 region has 15 residues. V trimming: 5 bases; J trimming: 7 bases; junction bases outside the gene matches: 9. CDR1 and CDR2 (germline): MNHEY, SMNVEV (reference sequence). The CDR3 sequence is CASSGGQGGYQPQHF. In DNA form, the CDR3 reads TGTGCCAGCAGTGGGGGACAGGGAGGTTACCAGCCCCAGCATTTT.

The rearrangement joins TRBV28 to TRBJ1-1; D uncertain. Germline lookup yields CDR1 MDHEN and CDR2 SYDVKM. There are 16 residues in the CDR3. The germline V and J ends were trimmed by 5 bases and 1 base, with 17 bases remaining between them. The CDR3 DNA reads TGTGCCAGCAGTACTAACCCCGGAATAGAGAACACTGAAGCTTTCTTT. It is translated as CASSTNPGIENTEAFF. The whole variable domain, remainder taken from reference TRBV28 and TRBJ1-1, is DVKVTQSSRYLVKRTGEKVFLECVQDMDHENMFWYRQDPGLGLRLIYFSYDVKMKEKGDIPEGYSVSREKKERFSLILESASTNQTSMYLCASSTNPGIENTEAFFGQGTRLTVV.

This clone has only a few counts. The chain uses TRBV5-1 and TRBJ2-7; 11 bases map to TRBD2. The germline V gene has CDR1 SGHRS and CDR2 YFSETQ. V dropped 0 bases and J dropped 3; count of bases not matched to a gene: 11. This CDR3 comprises 18 residues. The CDR3 DNA sequence: TGCGCCAGCAGCTTGGCCACTAGCGGGGGCTATAGTCTCTACGAGCAGTACTTC. Translating it yields CASSLATSGGYSLYEQYF. Full variable domain (missing parts from reference TRBV5-1 and TRBJ2-7): KAGVTQTPRYLIKTRGQQVTLSCSPISGHRSVSWYQQTPGQGLQFLFEYFSETQRNKGNFPGRFSGRQFSNSRSEMNVSTLELGDSALYLCASSLATSGGYSLYEQYFGPGTRLTVT.

The chain combines TRBV10-2 with TRBJ2-3; TRBD2 might be the D (5 bases). Germline CDR1 WSHSY, CDR2 SAAADI. The CDR3 consists of 15 residues. V was cut by 2 bases and J by 4 bases, with 13 bases left in between. The CDR3 sequence: CASSEKASPPDTQYF. CDR3 coding DNA: TGCGCCAGCAGTGAGAAGGCTAGCCCCCCAGATACGCAGTATTTT.

CDR3 sequence (DNA): TGCAGTGCTAGTTCTCGGCGGGGGGGCTCCTACAATGAGCAGTTCTTC. As protein: CSASSRRGGSYNEQFF. The genes are TRBV20-1 and TRBJ2-1; 9 bases fit TRBD2. V lost 3 bases to trimming and J lost 0 bases; unmatched junction nucleotides: 6. The CDR3 extends over 16 amino acids. Looked up from germline, CDR1 is DFQATT and CDR2 is SNEGSKA (reference sequence).

The rearrangement uses TRBV27 and TRBJ2-6; no clear D gene. Germline V lookup: CDR1 MNHEY, CDR2 SMNVEV (reference sequence). This CDR3 is 16 amino acids long. Trimming shortened V by 6 bases and J by 0 bases, and 12 bases separated the two germline ends. CDR3 DNA sequence: TGTGCCAGCAGACAATCAGACTTCTCTGGGGCCAACGTCCTGACTTTC. Its translation: CASRQSDFSGANVLTF.

For the CDR3, the DNA is TGTGCCACCAGCAGGGGGCCGACAGCTAACTATGGCTACACCTTC. It codes for CATSRGPTANYGYTF. The chain combines TRBV15 with TRBJ1-2; tentatively, D is TRBD1 (5 bases). Trimming shortened V by 3 bases and J by 0 bases, and 11 bases separated the two germline ends. CDR1 LNHNV and CDR2 YYDKDF come from the germline V gene (reference sequence). CDR3 length equals 15 residues.

The rearrangement links TRBV24-1 to TRBJ2-3; tentatively, D is TRBD1 or TRBD2 (5 bases each). Trimming pared 3 bases from V and 7 bases from J, leaving 13 bases between. Germline V gene sequence: CDR1 KGHDR, CDR2 SFDVKD. CDR3 length: 14 amino acids. This CDR3 reads CATSDPRGANTQYF. The DNA for the CDR3 is TGTGCCACCAGTGATCCGAGGGGTGCTAATACGCAGTATTTT.

The genes are TRBV24-1 and TRBJ1-5; D not certain. The CDR3 spans 15 residues. V lost 2 bases, J lost 6 bases, and 13 bases lay in between. The germline V gene has CDR1 KGHDR and CDR2 SFDVKD. CDR3 in amino acids: CATSDSVATGQPQHF. The DNA for the CDR3 is TGTGCCACCAGTGATTCCGTGGCGACGGGTCAGCCCCAGCATTTT.

This chain connects TRBV5-4 to TRBJ2-3, with 11 positions matching TRBD2. The CDR3 spans 15 residues. Germline V gene sequence: CDR1 SGHNT, CDR2 YYREEE (reference sequence). The ends lost 4 bases at V and 2 bases at J; junction bases unmatched: 3. DNA of the CDR3: TGTGCCAGCAGCAAGACTAGCGGGGACACAGATACGCAGTATTTT. Translating gives CASSKTSGDTDTQYF.

The genes are TRBV19 and TRBJ2-1; D unclear. The CDR3 contains 16 residues. Germline assignment: CDR1 LNHDA and CDR2 SQIVND (reference sequence). V shed 5 bases and J shed 3 bases, with 17 bases lying between them. The CDR3 spells CASSSYPKPLYNEQFF. CDR3 coding DNA: TGTGCCAGTAGTTCATACCCGAAGCCCCTCTACAATGAGCAGTTCTTC.

A remark on this clone: Other DNA sequences in this sample translate to the same CDR3. V usage is TRBV5-1 and J usage is TRBJ2-7; D unresolved. Germline CDR1 SGHRS, CDR2 YFSETQ. V lost 0 bases and J 5 bases, leaving 6 bases between the germline ends. CDR3 length: 12 amino acids. CDR3 in DNA: TGCGCCAGCAGCTTGGGGTCTAACGAGCAGTACTTC. Its translation: CASSLGSNEQYF.

Worth noting for this clone: The junction differs from germline at one of its ends, possibly a read error. The same CDR3 also results from other DNA sequences found in this sample. This rearrangement joins TRBV13 to TRBJ2-2; D might be TRBD1 (6 bases). Germline V lookup: CDR1 PRHDT, CDR2 FYEKMQ (reference sequence). The CDR3 consists of 18 residues. CDR3 bases: TGTGCCAGCGGCCTCCGGGACACCCACCCGGTTTACACCGGAGAGCTGTTTTTT. This gives the protein CASGLRDTHPVYTGELFF.

The V call is TRBV28, the J call TRBJ1-3; no definite D call. Germline V gene data show CDR1 as MDHEN and CDR2 as SYDVKM. V lost 6 bases, J lost 0 bases, and 18 bases lay in between. CDR3 size: 17 residues. CDR3 residues: CASSTSGWANSGNTIYF. CDR3 bases: TGTGCCAGCAGCACCTCGGGGTGGGCTAACTCTGGAAACACCATATATTTT.